Here is one T cell receptor beta chain with its context. Its matching antigen is unknown. This record belongs to a study of Ad26.COV2.S vaccination and SARS-CoV-2 variants. About the study: Each vaccinee took Ad26.COV2.S intramuscularly, once or twice 56 days apart.

Using immunoSEQ multiplex PCR, the repertoire was profiled, and TCRdb retains in-frame clones only, with some absent. The sample lists more than 400,000 clones, around 90% occurring once. The CDR3 has 15 amino acids. The trim removed 5 bases at V and 7 bases at J, leaving 11 bases unmatched. Germline V gene data show CDR1 as SGHVS and CDR2 as FNYEAQ. Whole-study findings and limits: Possible underestimation of total T cell responses by the TCR breadth and depth analyses was noted. Among vaccine recipients, spike-specific TCR breadth exceeded that of placebo recipients.

Treatment meaning: about 20 received Ad26.COV2.S at low or high dose, single or two shots; 5 received placebo; per-sample allocation not given. Sample collection was performed on day 63 after the first vaccine or placebo injection. The study used a vaccine consisting of an Ad26 vector that expressed Wuhan-strain SARS-CoV-2 spike. This sequence joins TRBV7-6 and TRBJ1-5; 7 nucleotides line up with TRBD1. This specimen consisted of peripheral blood, obtained in a trial of Ad26.COV2.S vaccine versus placebo. The receptor was derived from a person aged 18-60 years who received the Ad26.COV2.S COVID-19 vaccine or a placebo. CDR3 in amino acids: CASSQGTGDEQPQHF. The CDR3 DNA reads TGTGCCAGCAGCCAAGGCACAGGGGACGAACAGCCCCAGCATTTT.